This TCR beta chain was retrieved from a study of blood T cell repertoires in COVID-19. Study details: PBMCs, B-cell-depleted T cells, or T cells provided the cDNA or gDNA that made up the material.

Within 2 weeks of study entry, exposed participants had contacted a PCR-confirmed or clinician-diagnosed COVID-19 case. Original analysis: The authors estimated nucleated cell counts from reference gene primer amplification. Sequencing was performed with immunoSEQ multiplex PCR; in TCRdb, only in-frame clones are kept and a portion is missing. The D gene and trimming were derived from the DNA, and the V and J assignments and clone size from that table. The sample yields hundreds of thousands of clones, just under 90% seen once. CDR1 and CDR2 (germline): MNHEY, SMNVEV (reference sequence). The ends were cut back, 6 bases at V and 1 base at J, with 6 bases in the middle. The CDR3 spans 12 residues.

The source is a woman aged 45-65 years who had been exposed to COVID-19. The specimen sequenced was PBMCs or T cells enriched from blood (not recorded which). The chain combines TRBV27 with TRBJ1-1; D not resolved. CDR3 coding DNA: TGTGCCAGCAGCACCGGGAACACTGAAGCTTTCTTT. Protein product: CASSTGNTEAFF.